This is a list of T cell receptor beta chains from one sample in a study of metastatic and nonmetastatic thyroid tumors. TCRdb reanalyzed the PCR reads with MiXCR. The table includes some 14,000 clones, just under 35% detected once. Sequencing was done on a sample of tumor tissue. The source is a male donor with papillary thyroid cancer or a benign thyroid nodule (not recorded which). Some clones in this sample may be carry-over from other donors' samples. The CDR3 runs from the conserved cysteine through the conserved F or W. The order of the fields is D gene, clone size, V gene, J gene, CDR3 DNA, CDR3 protein. A D gene is named only where the DNA matches it firmly. The size entry is marked missing in some rows and otherwise reads once, few, many or a size class.

D: -
size: -
V: TRBV2
J: TRBJ1-2
DNA: TGTGCCAGCAGTGAAAGGCAGGTCTATGGCTACACCTTC
CDR3: CASSERQVYGYTF

D: -
size: -
V: TRBV11-2
J: TRBJ1-2
DNA: TGTGCCAGCAGCTTCACCCCCGAGACGGGATCTAACTATGTCTACACCTTC
CDR3: CASSFTPETGSNYVYTF

D: -
size: few
V: TRBV18
J: TRBJ2-3
DNA: TGTGCCAGCTCACCGACACCGGCAGATACGCAGTATTTT
CDR3: CASSPTPADTQYF

D: -
size: few
V: TRBV20-1
J: TRBJ1-5
DNA: TGCAGTGCTAGTATCGGGGCGTGGGGCAGGGATCAGCCCCAGCATTTT
CDR3: CSASIGAWGRDQPQHF

D: -
size: medium-sized
V: TRBV3-1
J: TRBJ1-2
DNA: TGTGCCAGCAGCCGCACAGTTGGGTTTTGGTTCGTCTATGGCTACACCTTC
CDR3: CASSRTVGFWFVYGYTF

D: -
size: few
V: TRBV28
J: TRBJ1-2
DNA: TGTGCCAGCAGCCGCGACAGAGATTACACCTTC
CDR3: CASSRDRDYTF

D: TRBD2
size: -
V: TRBV11-2
J: TRBJ2-1
DNA: TGTGCCAGCAGCTTAGCGGGAGGGGGTGAGCAGTTCTTC
CDR3: CASSLAGGGEQFF

D: -
size: few
V: TRBV19
J: TRBJ2-1
DNA: TGTGCCAGTAGCAGATCGTCGTCAGCCTACAATGAGCAGTTCTTC
CDR3: CASSRSSSAYNEQFF

D: TRBD2
size: many
V: TRBV14
J: TRBJ2-1
DNA: TGTGCCAGCAGCCAAGTGGGACTAGCGGGGTACAATGAGCAGTTCTTC
CDR3: CASSQVGLAGYNEQFF

D: -
size: medium-sized
V: TRBV11-2
J: TRBJ2-3
DNA: TGTGCCAGCAGCTTAGTATCGTGGGACACAGATACGCAGTATTTT
CDR3: CASSLVSWDTDTQYF

D: -
size: medium-sized
V: TRBV27
J: TRBJ2-7
DNA: TGTGCCAGCAGAGCGTCGCCCCCCTCCCACTACGAGCAGTACTTC
CDR3: CASRASPPSHYEQYF

D: -
size: -
V: TRBV19
J: TRBJ2-7
DNA: TGTGCCAGTTGTATCTTGGGGACCTCCTACGAGCTGTACTTC
CDR3: CASCILGTSYELYF

D: -
size: few
V: TRBV7-3
J: TRBJ2-1
DNA: TGTGCCAGCAGCTTAGCTGCCATCTCCTACAATGAGCAGTTCTTC
CDR3: CASSLAAISYNEQFF